The 6 T cell receptor beta chains below come from one sample, sequenced in a study of blood T cells in healthy people across ages. Through a sample-barcoded 5' primer and a J-beta primer mix, a second PCR was run for roughly 7 to 12 cycles. MiXCR was run by TCRdb on the 5' RACE reads, yielding one entry per CDR3 protein. The sample records about 1.6 million distinct CDR3 sequences, approximately 32% being singletons. Sequenced material: blood. The receptor set was obtained from a woman aged 30 to 39 in good health.

This clonotype has a handful of counts. The chain carries TRBV11-2 and TRBJ2-3, with 11 bases matching TRBD2. V shed 6 bases, J shed 4 bases, and the junction held 6 bases outside the gene matches. The CDR3 runs to 15 residues. Germline CDR1 reads SGHAT; CDR2 reads FQNNGV. The CDR3 region has the DNA TGTGCCAGCAGTTTTAGCGGGGGGGTGGCAGATACGCAGTATTTT. Translation: CASSFSGGVADTQYF.

The genes are TRBV6-6 and TRBJ2-7; TRBD1 matches 9 bases. CDR3 length: 15 amino acids. The V and J ends lost 6 bases and 2 bases, in that order; junction bases with no gene match: 8. Germline V gene data show CDR1 as MNHNY and CDR2 as SVGAGI (reference sequence). The CDR3 reads CASRRQGDDPYEQYF. The CDR3 coding sequence is TGTGCCAGCAGGAGACAGGGGGACGATCCCTACGAGCAGTACTTC.

V and J are TRBV18 and TRBJ2-2, with D hard to call. The V and J ends lost 5 bases and 5 bases respectively, with 9 bases between them. In germline, CDR1 is KGHSH, CDR2 LQKENI. CDR3 size: 13 residues. The CDR3 protein is CASSIDRTGELFF. In DNA form, the CDR3 reads TGTGCCAGCTCAATCGATCGGACCGGGGAGCTGTTTTTT. The full variable domain, its missing parts supplied by reference TRBV18 and TRBJ2-2, is NAGVMQNPRHLVRRRGQEARLRCSPMKGHSHVYWYRQLPEEGLKFMVYLQKENIIDESGMPKERFSAEFPKEGPSILRIQQVVRGDSAAYFCASSIDRTGELFFGEGSRLTVL.

This clonotype was counted many times. This sequence joins TRBV18 and TRBJ2-3; 8 bases agree with TRBD1. The CDR3 loop spans 14 amino acids. V shed 8 bases and J 2 bases; nucleotides not matched to a gene: 6. Germline CDR1 KGHSH, CDR2 LQKENI. Here the CDR3 reads CASSPGQVTDTQYF. The DNA for the CDR3 is TGTGCCAGCAGTCCGGGACAGGTCACAGATACGCAGTATTTT.

This clonotype was seen repeatedly, ten times or more. J is TRBJ1-2 and V is TRBV28; weak D call: TRBD1 (5 bases). Germline CDR1 is MDHEN and CDR2 is SYDVKM. The CDR3 sequence is 12 residues long. Trimming took 4 bases from V and 5 from J, leaving 8 bases between them. CDR3: CASSSQGYGYTF. CDR3 nucleotides: TGTGCCAGCAGTTCTCAGGGATATGGCTACACCTTC.

This clonotype was counted between two and nine times. V is TRBV7-6 and J is TRBJ2-7; the match to TRBD1 covers 12 bases. The ends lost 5 bases at V and 4 bases at J; junction bases unmatched: 12. Germline V gene sequence: CDR1 SGHVS, CDR2 FNYEAQ. This CDR3 has 17 residues. The chain's CDR3 is CASSLQHRDRGLYEQYF. The CDR3 DNA follows: TGTGCCAGCAGCCTTCAACACCGGGACAGGGGGCTTTACGAGCAGTACTTC.